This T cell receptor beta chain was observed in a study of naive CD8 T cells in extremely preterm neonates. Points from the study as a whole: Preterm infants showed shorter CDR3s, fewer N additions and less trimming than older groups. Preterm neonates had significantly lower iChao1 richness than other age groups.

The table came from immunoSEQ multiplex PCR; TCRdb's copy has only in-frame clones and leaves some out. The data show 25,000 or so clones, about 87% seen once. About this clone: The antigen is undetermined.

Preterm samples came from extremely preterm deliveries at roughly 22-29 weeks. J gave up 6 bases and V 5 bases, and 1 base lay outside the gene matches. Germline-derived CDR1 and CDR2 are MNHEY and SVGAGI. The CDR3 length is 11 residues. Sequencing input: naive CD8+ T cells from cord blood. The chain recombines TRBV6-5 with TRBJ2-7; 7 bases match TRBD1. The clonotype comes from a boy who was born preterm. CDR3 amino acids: CASSPGGEQYF. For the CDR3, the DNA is TGTGCCAGCAGTCCAGGGGGCGAGCAGTACTTC.